Listed below are T cell receptor beta chains from one sample, sequenced in a study of shared clonotypes between healthy human individuals. Data came from immunoSEQ multiplex PCR; TCRdb stores just in-frame clones and leaves some out. The sample shows 550,000 to 650,000 clones, 96% of them seen only once. What was sequenced was naive CD8+ T cells sorted from blood. All receptors derive from a woman in her 30s in good health. CDR3s include the opening cysteine and the closing phenylalanine or tryptophan. D genes are given only for firm matches. Clone size appears in some rows only: once, few, many, or a class for an expanded clone.

-,TRBJ2-5,TRBV6-1,-,CASSELASGETQYF,TGTGCCAGCAGTGAATTGGCTTCAGGAGAGACCCAGTACTTC
-,TRBJ2-5,TRBV4-1,-,CASSHRALETQYF,TGCGCCAGCAGCCACCGGGCTTTAGAGACCCAGTACTTC
once,TRBJ2-1,TRBV5-4,-,CASSLEVEQFF,TGTGCCAGCAGCTTGGAGGTGGAGCAGTTCTTC
-,TRBJ2-7,TRBV29-1,-,CSVEGASSVYEQYF,TGCAGCGTTGAGGGAGCCAGCTCAGTCTACGAGCAGTACTTC
-,TRBJ2-7,TRBV10-2,TRBD2,CASSDLWTSSYEQYF,TGCGCCAGCAGTGATTTATGGACTAGCTCCTACGAGCAGTACTTC
-,TRBJ2-3,TRBV28,-,CASRPLESADTQYF,TGTGCCAGCAGACCACTAGAATCCGCAGATACGCAGTATTTT
-,TRBJ2-7,TRBV7-2,-,CASSFYSGETFLIEQYF,TGTGCCAGCAGCTTCTACTCCGGAGAAACGTTCTTGATCGAGCAGTACTTC
-,TRBJ2-1,TRBV27,-,CASSLTLNNEQFF,TGTGCCAGCAGTTTAACACTTAACAATGAGCAGTTCTTC
few,TRBJ1-3,TRBV7-9,-,CASSLRREAGNTIYF,TGTGCCAGCAGCCTTCGTAGGGAGGCTGGAAACACCATATATTTT
-,TRBJ2-1,TRBV9,TRBD2,CASSVSGRGVYNEQFF,TGTGCCAGCAGCGTATCTGGTCGGGGGGTTTACAATGAGCAGTTCTTC
-,TRBJ2-1,TRBV4-1,-,CASSQADSYNEQFF,TGCGCCAGCAGCCAAGCGGACTCCTACAATGAGCAGTTCTTC
-,TRBJ2-4,TRBV2,-,CASSVGGLGKNIQYF,TGTGCCAGCAGTGTAGGTGGGTTGGGCAAAAACATTCAGTACTTC